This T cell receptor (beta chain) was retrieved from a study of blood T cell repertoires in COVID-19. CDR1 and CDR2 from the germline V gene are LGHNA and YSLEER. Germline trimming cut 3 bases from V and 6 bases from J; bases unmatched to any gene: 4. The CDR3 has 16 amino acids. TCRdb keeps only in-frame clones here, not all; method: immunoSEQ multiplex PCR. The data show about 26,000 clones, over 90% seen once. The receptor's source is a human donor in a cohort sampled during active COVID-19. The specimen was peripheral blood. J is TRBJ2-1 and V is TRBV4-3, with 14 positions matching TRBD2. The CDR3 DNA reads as TGCGCCAGCAGCCAGACTAGCGGGGGGGACTTCAATGAGCAGTTCTTC. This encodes CASSQTSGGDFNEQFF.